Listed below are T cell receptor beta chains from one sample, sequenced in a study of blood T cells in healthy people across ages. TCRdb passed the 5' RACE reads through MiXCR, listing each CDR3 protein once. The sample shows some 1,500,000 distinct CDR3 sequences, roughly two fifths of them seen only once. The sequencing sample was made of blood. These receptors came from a woman younger than 30 in good health. CDR3s include the opening cysteine and the closing phenylalanine or tryptophan. The D gene is left open where the match is weak. Clone size is shown for a subset of rows, as once, few, many or a class of expanded clone.

D: .; V: TRBV4-1; size: .; J: TRBJ2-1; DNA: TGCGCCAGCAGCCAAGTGAGAGGGCTTTCCTACAATGAGCAGTTCTTC; CDR3: CASSQVRGLSYNEQFF
D: .; V: TRBV20-1; size: few; J: TRBJ2-7; DNA: TGCAGTGCTAGGGAGTCCCTCGAGCAGTACTTC; CDR3: CSARESLEQYF
D: .; V: TRBV2; size: .; J: TRBJ2-3; DNA: TGTGCCAGCAGTGAATTCTGGGAGGATACGCAGTATTTT; CDR3: CASSEFWEDTQYF
D: .; V: TRBV12-3/TRBV12-4; size: .; J: TRBJ1-1; DNA: TGTGCCAGCAACCCTTGGGGGAACACTGAAGCTTTCTTT; CDR3: CASNPWGNTEAFF
D: TRBD1; V: TRBV7-7; size: .; J: TRBJ2-1; DNA: TGTGCTAGCAGCCTGCGACAGGGGAACTACAATGAGCAGTTCTTC; CDR3: CASSLRQGNYNEQFF
D: .; V: TRBV6-5; size: .; J: TRBJ1-1; DNA: TGTGCCAGCAGTTATGACTGGACAAGCATGAACACTGAAGCTTTCTTT; CDR3: CASSYDWTSMNTEAFF
D: TRBD2; V: TRBV12-3/TRBV12-4; size: .; J: TRBJ2-1; DNA: TGTGCCAGCAGTCGACCTACCACTAGCGGGGGGGCCTACAATGAGCAGTTCTTC; CDR3: CASSRPTTSGGAYNEQFF
D: .; V: TRBV20-1; size: .; J: TRBJ1-6; DNA: TGCAGTGCTCGGAGGTCAGTTAATTCACCCCTCCACTTT; CDR3: CSARRSVNSPLHF
D: .; V: TRBV6-5; size: few; J: TRBJ2-7; DNA: TGTGCCAGCAGTTACCGGCCTAACGTCGAGCAGTACTTC; CDR3: CASSYRPNVEQYF
D: .; V: TRBV20-1; size: few; J: TRBJ2-1; DNA: TGCAGTGCTGCTAGTACAGGGAATGAGCAGTTCTTC; CDR3: CSAASTGNEQFF
D: .; V: TRBV29-1; size: .; J: TRBJ1-1; DNA: TGCAGCGTTGAAGCCTGGGGACGGAACACTGAAGCTTTCTTT; CDR3: CSVEAWGRNTEAFF
D: .; V: TRBV6-1; size: .; J: TRBJ2-7; DNA: TGTGCCAGCAGTGAAGGTAATTCGGGGCGGCTCTCCTACGAGCAGTACTTC; CDR3: CASSEGNSGRLSYEQYF
D: .; V: TRBV6-5; size: few; J: TRBJ2-1; DNA: TGTGCCAGCAGTTACAAAAGTGAGCAGTTCTTC; CDR3: CASSYKSEQFF
D: .; V: TRBV2; size: .; J: TRBJ2-7; DNA: TGTGCCAGCAGTGATGTTAGGGGCTCCTACGAGCAGTACTTC; CDR3: CASSDVRGSYEQYF
D: .; V: TRBV7-8; size: .; J: TRBJ2-7; DNA: TGTGCCATTCTCGGGGCGGACAATGAGCAGTACTTC; CDR3: CAILGADNEQYF
D: .; V: TRBV3-1; size: .; J: TRBJ2-5; DNA: TGTGCCAGCAGCCTGGCGCTCAACAGGGAGACCCAGTACTTC; CDR3: CASSLALNRETQYF
D: TRBD2; V: TRBV28; size: .; J: TRBJ2-1; DNA: TGTGCCAGCAGTTTTTTGACTAGCGGGAGGTTAAATGAGCAGTTCTTC; CDR3: CASSFLTSGRLNEQFF
D: TRBD2; V: TRBV2; size: .; J: TRBJ2-3; DNA: TGTGCCGGCAACCCACTAGCGGGGGGCGGAGATACGCAGTATTTT; CDR3: CAGNPLAGGGDTQYF
D: TRBD2; V: TRBV7-2; size: .; J: TRBJ2-3; DNA: TGTGCCAGCAGCTTAGATCGGCCTCTGACTAGCGGGGACACAGATACGCAGTATTTT; CDR3: CASSLDRPLTSGDTDTQYF
D: .; V: TRBV7-2; size: few; J: TRBJ1-5; DNA: TGTGCCAGCAGCTTTCGACAGAGCCCCTATAGCAATCAGCCCCAGCATTTT; CDR3: CASSFRQSPYSNQPQHF
D: .; V: TRBV25-1; size: few; J: TRBJ1-6; DNA: TGTGCCAGCAGGGGGCAGTCGGATTCACCCCTCCACTTT; CDR3: CASRGQSDSPLHF
D: TRBD2; V: TRBV5-1; size: few; J: TRBJ2-1; DNA: TGCGCCAGCAGCGCTTCAGCGGGAGAAGGGAACAATGAGCAGTTCTTC; CDR3: CASSASAGEGNNEQFF
D: TRBD1; V: TRBV7-2; size: .; J: TRBJ1-4; DNA: TGTGCCCGCAGTAGGGACAGGGACGAAAAACTGTTTTTT; CDR3: CARSRDRDEKLFF
D: .; V: TRBV20-1; size: .; J: TRBJ2-7; DNA: TGCAGTGCTAGAGTTCTCGGAACTTACGAGCAGTACTTC; CDR3: CSARVLGTYEQYF
D: .; V: TRBV5-1; size: many; J: TRBJ2-7; DNA: TGTGCCAGCAGCTTGGTTGGCAGGGGCTACGAGCAGTACTTC; CDR3: CASSLVGRGYEQYF
D: .; V: TRBV7-9; size: .; J: TRBJ2-3; DNA: TGTGCCAGCAGCTTACTAACGGGAGAAACAGATACGCAGTATTTT; CDR3: CASSLLTGETDTQYF
D: .; V: TRBV7-2; size: .; J: TRBJ1-2; DNA: TGTGCCAGCAGTTCAGGGCAGGGAATCATGGGCACCTTC; CDR3: CASSSGQGIMGTF
D: .; V: TRBV30; size: few; J: TRBJ2-1; DNA: TGTGCCTGGAATGGACAGTACAATGAGCAGTTCTTC; CDR3: CAWNGQYNEQFF
D: .; V: TRBV12-3/TRBV12-4; size: .; J: TRBJ1-1; DNA: TGTGCCAGCAGCCCCATACAGCTTGAAGCTTTCTTT; CDR3: CASSPIQLEAFF
D: .; V: TRBV3-1; size: few; J: TRBJ2-1; DNA: TGTGCCAGCAGCCAGACCCTACGGGAGCAGTTCTTC; CDR3: CASSQTLREQFF
D: .; V: TRBV12-3/TRBV12-4; size: .; J: TRBJ1-2; DNA: TGTGCCAGCAGCAGTGACAGTGGCCGGGGGTATGGCTACACCTTC; CDR3: CASSSDSGRGYGYTF
D: .; V: TRBV7-8; size: .; J: TRBJ1-2; DNA: TGTGCCAGCAGCTTACTCCAGGGTTCGCATGGCTACACCTTC; CDR3: CASSLLQGSHGYTF
D: .; V: TRBV20-1; size: many; J: TRBJ1-1; DNA: TGCAGTGCTAGGGGAGATATGAACACTGAAGCTTTCTTT; CDR3: CSARGDMNTEAFF
D: TRBD2; V: TRBV5-1; size: few; J: TRBJ2-1; DNA: TGCGCCAGCAGCTTGATCAGCGGGAGGGTCAATGAGCAGTTCTTC; CDR3: CASSLISGRVNEQFF
D: TRBD2; V: TRBV9; size: few; J: TRBJ2-7; DNA: TGTGCCAGCAGCGTAGAGCCGGCGGGAGCCTCCTACGAGCAGTACTTC; CDR3: CASSVEPAGASYEQYF
D: .; V: TRBV6-2/TRBV6-3; size: many; J: TRBJ1-1; DNA: TGTGCCAGCAGTTACCGAGCTGAAGCTTTCTTT; CDR3: CASSYRAEAFF
D: TRBD2; V: TRBV28; size: .; J: TRBJ2-5; DNA: TGTGCCAGCAGTACCACTAGCGGGAGGATTCAAGAGACCCAGTACTTC; CDR3: CASSTTSGRIQETQYF
D: TRBD2; V: TRBV27; size: few; J: TRBJ2-1; DNA: TGTGCCAGCGCTTTACTAGCGGGGGGGCCTCTTGAGCAGTTCTTC; CDR3: CASALLAGGPLEQFF
D: TRBD2; V: TRBV20-1; size: .; J: TRBJ2-7; DNA: TGCAGTACAGAAGCGGGAGGTAACGAGCAGTACTTC; CDR3: CSTEAGGNEQYF
D: TRBD2; V: TRBV25-1; size: .; J: TRBJ2-3; DNA: TGTGCCAGCAGTGAACCGCGGGAGATCTCAGATACGCAGTATTTT; CDR3: CASSEPREISDTQYF
D: .; V: TRBV3-1; size: .; J: TRBJ2-7; DNA: TGTGCCAGCAGCCAAGAGAGCCATCTGTTGGGCGAGCAGTACTTC; CDR3: CASSQESHLLGEQYF
D: TRBD1; V: TRBV27; size: .; J: TRBJ2-1; DNA: TGTGCCAGCAGTTTTGATCAGGGGGCTAACAATGAGCAGTTCTTC; CDR3: CASSFDQGANNEQFF
D: .; V: TRBV6-6; size: .; J: TRBJ2-7; DNA: TGTGCCAGCATCCCAAGGCAGGGCTCCTACGAGCAGTACTTC; CDR3: CASIPRQGSYEQYF
D: TRBD2; V: TRBV3-1; size: few; J: TRBJ2-5; DNA: TGTGCCAGCAGTGGTAGCGGGGAAGAGACCCAGTACTTC; CDR3: CASSGSGEETQYF
D: .; V: TRBV25-1; size: .; J: TRBJ1-1; DNA: TGTGCCAGTACTAATTTAAACCCGACGGGTATCCACACTGAAGCTTTCTTT; CDR3: CASTNLNPTGIHTEAFF
D: .; V: TRBV5-1; size: .; J: TRBJ2-3; DNA: TGCGCCAGCAGCTTGGGGGGGCCGGGGAGCACAGATACGCAGTATTTT; CDR3: CASSLGGPGSTDTQYF
D: TRBD2; V: TRBV11-1; size: .; J: TRBJ2-1; DNA: TGTGCCAGCAGCTTCTGGATAATTAGCGGGAGCTCAGTCAATGAGCAGTTCTTC; CDR3: CASSFWIISGSSVNEQFF
D: .; V: TRBV4-3; size: .; J: TRBJ2-1; DNA: TGCGCCAGCAGCCAAGATCCCGTCGGGGGAGGCGATGAGCAGTTCTTC; CDR3: CASSQDPVGGGDEQFF
D: .; V: TRBV20-1; size: .; J: TRBJ2-2; DNA: TGCGGTGCTCGGCGATTTATGAACACCGGGGAGCTGTTTTTT; CDR3: CGARRFMNTGELFF
D: TRBD2; V: TRBV7-6; size: .; J: TRBJ2-1; DNA: TGTGCCAGCAGCCTTCGCGTTAGCGGGGTATACAATGAGCAGTTCTTC; CDR3: CASSLRVSGVYNEQFF
D: TRBD2; V: TRBV4-2; size: .; J: TRBJ2-3; DNA: TGTGCCAGCAGCCAAGGGACTAGCGGGAAGGATACGCAGTATTTT; CDR3: CASSQGTSGKDTQYF
D: TRBD2; V: TRBV20-1; size: .; J: TRBJ2-5; DNA: TGCAGTGCCACAGCGGGGGGAGGTGAGACCCAGTACTTC; CDR3: CSATAGGGETQYF